What follows describes a single T cell receptor beta chain. The record originates from a study of control samples from healthy donors and cancer patients. Clones were sequenced by immunoSEQ multiplex PCR, and TCRdb holds only the in-frame ones, with some missing. The data hold some 13,000 clones, with approximately 80% observed a single time. V dropped 4 bases and J dropped 2; count of bases not matched to a gene: 6. The germline gives CDR1 SGHRS, CDR2 YFSETQ. The CDR3 has 16 residues. The V call is TRBV5-1, the J call TRBJ1-3; 10 positions match TRBD1. Sequencing was done on a sample of formalin-fixed, paraffin-embedded tissue. This TCR was recovered from a male donor with melanoma. The CDR3: CASSPGTGVAGNTIYF. For the CDR3, the DNA is TGCGCCAGCAGCCCTGGGACAGGGGTTGCTGGAAACACCATATATTTT. The whole variable domain, filled in from reference TRBV5-1 and TRBJ1-3, reads KAGVTQTPRYLIKTRGQQVTLSCSPISGHRSVSWYQQTPGQGLQFLFEYFSETQRNKGNFPGRFSGRQFSNSRSEMNVSTLELGDSALYLCASSPGTGVAGNTIYFGEGSWLTVV.